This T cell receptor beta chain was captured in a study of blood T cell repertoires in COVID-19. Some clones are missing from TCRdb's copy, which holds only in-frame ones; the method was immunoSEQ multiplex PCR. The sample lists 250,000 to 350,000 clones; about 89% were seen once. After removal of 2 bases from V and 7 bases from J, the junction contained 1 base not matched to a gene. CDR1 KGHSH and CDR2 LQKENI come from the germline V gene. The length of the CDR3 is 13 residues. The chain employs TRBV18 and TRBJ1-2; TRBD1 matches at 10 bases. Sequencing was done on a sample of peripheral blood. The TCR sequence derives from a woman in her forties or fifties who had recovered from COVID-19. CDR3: CASSPGTGAGYTF. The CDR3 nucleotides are TGTGCCAGCTCACCAGGGACAGGGGCTGGCTACACCTTC.